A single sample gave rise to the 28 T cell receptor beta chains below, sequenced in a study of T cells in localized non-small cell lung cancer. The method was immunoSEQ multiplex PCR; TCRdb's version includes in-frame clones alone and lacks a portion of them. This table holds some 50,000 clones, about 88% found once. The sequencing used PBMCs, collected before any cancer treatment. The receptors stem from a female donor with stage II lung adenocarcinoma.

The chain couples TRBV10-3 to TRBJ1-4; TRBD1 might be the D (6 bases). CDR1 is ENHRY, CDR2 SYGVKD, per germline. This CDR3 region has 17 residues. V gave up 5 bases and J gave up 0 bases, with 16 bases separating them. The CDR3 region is CAISPSTGDTTNEKLFF. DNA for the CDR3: TGTGCCATCAGTCCCTCGACAGGCGATACAACTAATGAAAAACTGTTTTTT.

In nucleotides, the CDR3 is TGCGCCAGCAGCGCCTCAGGGGGCTCTGGAAACACCATATATTTT. Translating gives CASSASGGSGNTIYF. This chain connects TRBV5-1 to TRBJ1-3, with 7 bases that match TRBD1. V shed 4 bases and J 0 bases; nucleotides not matched to a gene: 4. The germline gives CDR1 SGHRS, CDR2 YFSETQ. The CDR3 has 15 amino acids.

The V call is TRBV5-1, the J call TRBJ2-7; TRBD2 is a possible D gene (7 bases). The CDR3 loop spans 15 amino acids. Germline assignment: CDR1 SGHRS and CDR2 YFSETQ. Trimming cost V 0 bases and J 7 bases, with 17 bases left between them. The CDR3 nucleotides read TGCGCCAGCAGCTTGGAGGCCGGGGGGCGGGAAGAGCAGTACTTC. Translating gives CASSLEAGGREEQYF. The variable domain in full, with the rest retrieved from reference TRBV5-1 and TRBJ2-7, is KAGVTQTPRYLIKTRGQQVTLSCSPISGHRSVSWYQQTPGQGLQFLFEYFSETQRNKGNFPGRFSGRQFSNSRSEMNVSTLELGDSALYLCASSLEAGGREEQYFGPGTRLTVT.

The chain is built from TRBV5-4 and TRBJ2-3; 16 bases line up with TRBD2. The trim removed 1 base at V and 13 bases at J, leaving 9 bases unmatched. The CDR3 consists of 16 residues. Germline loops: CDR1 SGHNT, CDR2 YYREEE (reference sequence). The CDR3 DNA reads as TGTGCCAGCAGCTTGAAGGCCGGGACTAGCGGGGGGGCAGAGTATTTT. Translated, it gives CASSLKAGTSGGAEYF.

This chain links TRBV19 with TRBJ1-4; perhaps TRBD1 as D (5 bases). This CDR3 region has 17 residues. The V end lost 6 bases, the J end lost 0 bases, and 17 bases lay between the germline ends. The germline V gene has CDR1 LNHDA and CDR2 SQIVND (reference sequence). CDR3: CASSRGGNVATNEKLFF. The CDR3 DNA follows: TGTGCCAGTAGCCGGGGGGGGAACGTGGCAACTAATGAAAAACTGTTTTTT. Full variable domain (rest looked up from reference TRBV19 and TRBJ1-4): DGGITQSPKYLFRKEGQNVTLSCEQNLNHDAMYWYRQDPGQGLRLIYYSQIVNDFQKGDIAEGYSVSREKKESFPLTVTSAQKNPTAFYLCASSRGGNVATNEKLFFGSGTQLSVL.

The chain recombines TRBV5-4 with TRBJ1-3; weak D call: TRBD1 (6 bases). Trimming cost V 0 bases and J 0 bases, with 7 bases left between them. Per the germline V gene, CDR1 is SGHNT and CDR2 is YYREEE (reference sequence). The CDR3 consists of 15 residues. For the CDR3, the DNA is TGTGCCAGCAGCTTGGACAGGGCCTCTGGAAACACCATATATTTT. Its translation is CASSLDRASGNTIYF.

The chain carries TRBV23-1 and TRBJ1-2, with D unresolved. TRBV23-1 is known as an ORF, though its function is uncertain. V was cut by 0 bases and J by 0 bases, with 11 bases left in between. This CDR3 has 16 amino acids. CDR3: CASSQSARVSNYGYTF. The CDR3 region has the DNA TGCGCCAGCAGTCAATCGGCAAGGGTGTCTAACTATGGCTACACCTTC.

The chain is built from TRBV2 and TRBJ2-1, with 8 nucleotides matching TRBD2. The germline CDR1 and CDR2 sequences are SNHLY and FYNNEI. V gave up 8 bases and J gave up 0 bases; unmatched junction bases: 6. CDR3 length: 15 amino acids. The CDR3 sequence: CASQRRGDSYNEQFF. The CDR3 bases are TGTGCCAGCCAGCGGCGGGGGGACTCCTACAATGAGCAGTTCTTC.

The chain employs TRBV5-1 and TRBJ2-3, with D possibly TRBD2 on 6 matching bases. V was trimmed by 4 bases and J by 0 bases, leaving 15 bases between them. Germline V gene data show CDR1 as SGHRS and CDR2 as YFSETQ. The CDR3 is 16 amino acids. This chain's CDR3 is CASSGGLLVSTDTQYF. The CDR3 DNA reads TGCGCCAGCAGCGGGGGACTTTTAGTCAGCACAGATACGCAGTATTTT.

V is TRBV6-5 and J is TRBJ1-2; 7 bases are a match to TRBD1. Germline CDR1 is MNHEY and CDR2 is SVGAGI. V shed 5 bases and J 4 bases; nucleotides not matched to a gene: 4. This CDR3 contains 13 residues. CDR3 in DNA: TGTGCCAGCAGTCAGGGACAGAGCTATGGCTACACCTTC. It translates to CASSQGQSYGYTF.

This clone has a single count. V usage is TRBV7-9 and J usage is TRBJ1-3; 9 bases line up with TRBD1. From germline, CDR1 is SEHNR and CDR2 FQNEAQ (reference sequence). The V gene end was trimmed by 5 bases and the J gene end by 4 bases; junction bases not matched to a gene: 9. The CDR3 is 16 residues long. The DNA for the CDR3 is TGTGCCAGCAGCCCCCGGACAGGGGTCTTCGGAAACACCATATATTTT. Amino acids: CASSPRTGVFGNTIYF.

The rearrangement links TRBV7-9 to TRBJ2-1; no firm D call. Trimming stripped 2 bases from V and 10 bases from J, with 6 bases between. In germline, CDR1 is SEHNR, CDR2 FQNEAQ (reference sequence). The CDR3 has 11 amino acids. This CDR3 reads CASSLTTEQFF. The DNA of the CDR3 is TGTGCCAGCAGCTTAACAACAGAGCAGTTCTTC. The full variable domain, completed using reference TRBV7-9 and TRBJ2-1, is DTGVSQNPRHKITKRGQNVTFRCDPISEHNRLYWYRQTLGQGPEFLTYFQNEAQLEKSRLLSDRFSAERPKGSFSTLEIQRTEQGDSAMYLCASSLTTEQFFGPGTRLTVL.

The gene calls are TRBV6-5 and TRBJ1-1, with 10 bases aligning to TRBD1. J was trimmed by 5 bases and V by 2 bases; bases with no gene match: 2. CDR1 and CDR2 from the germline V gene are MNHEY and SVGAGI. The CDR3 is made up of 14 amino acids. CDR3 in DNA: TGTGCCAGCAGTTACCTGGACAGGGGGACTGAAGCTTTCTTT. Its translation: CASSYLDRGTEAFF.

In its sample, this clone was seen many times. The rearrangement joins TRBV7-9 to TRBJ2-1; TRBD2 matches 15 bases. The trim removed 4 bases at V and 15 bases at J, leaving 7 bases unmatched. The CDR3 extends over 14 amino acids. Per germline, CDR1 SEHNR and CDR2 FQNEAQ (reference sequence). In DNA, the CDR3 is TGTGCCAGCAGCTCCAGGACTAGCGGGGGGGCCGTGTTCTTC. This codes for CASSSRTSGGAVFF.

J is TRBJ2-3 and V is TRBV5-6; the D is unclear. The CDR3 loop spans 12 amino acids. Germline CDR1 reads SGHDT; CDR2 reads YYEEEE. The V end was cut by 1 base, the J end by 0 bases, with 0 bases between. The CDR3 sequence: CASSLSTDTQYF. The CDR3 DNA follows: TGTGCCAGCAGCTTGAGCACAGATACGCAGTATTTT.

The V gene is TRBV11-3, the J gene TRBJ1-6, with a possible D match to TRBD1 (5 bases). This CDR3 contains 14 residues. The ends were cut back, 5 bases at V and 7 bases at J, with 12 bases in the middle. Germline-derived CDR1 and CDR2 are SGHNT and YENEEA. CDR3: CASSPGTVNSPLHF. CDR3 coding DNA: TGTGCCAGCAGCCCGGGGACGGTGAATTCACCCCTCCACTTT.

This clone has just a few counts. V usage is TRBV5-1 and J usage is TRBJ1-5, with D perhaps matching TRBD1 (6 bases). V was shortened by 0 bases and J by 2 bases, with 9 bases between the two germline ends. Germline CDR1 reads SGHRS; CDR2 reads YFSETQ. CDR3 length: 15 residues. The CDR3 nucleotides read TGCGCCAGCAGCTTGGCAGGGGAAGGCAATCAGCCCCAGCATTTT. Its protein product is CASSLAGEGNQPQHF. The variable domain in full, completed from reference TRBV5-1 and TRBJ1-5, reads KAGVTQTPRYLIKTRGQQVTLSCSPISGHRSVSWYQQTPGQGLQFLFEYFSETQRNKGNFPGRFSGRQFSNSRSEMNVSTLELGDSALYLCASSLAGEGNQPQHFGDGTRLSIL.

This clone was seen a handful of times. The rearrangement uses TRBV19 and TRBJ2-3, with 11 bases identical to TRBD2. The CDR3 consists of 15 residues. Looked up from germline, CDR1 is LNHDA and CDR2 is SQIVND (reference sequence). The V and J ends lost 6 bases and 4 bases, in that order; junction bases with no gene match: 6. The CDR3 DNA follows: TGTGCCAGTAGAGCTCTAGCGGGGGGTTCAGATACGCAGTATTTT. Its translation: CASRALAGGSDTQYF.

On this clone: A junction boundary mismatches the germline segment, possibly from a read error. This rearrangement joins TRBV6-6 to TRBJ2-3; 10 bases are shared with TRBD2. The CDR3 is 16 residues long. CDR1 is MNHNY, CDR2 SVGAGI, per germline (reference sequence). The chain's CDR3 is CASSALLAGVADTQYF. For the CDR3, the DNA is TGCGCCAGCAGTGCCCTTCTAGCGGGGGTCGCAGATACGCAGTATTTT.

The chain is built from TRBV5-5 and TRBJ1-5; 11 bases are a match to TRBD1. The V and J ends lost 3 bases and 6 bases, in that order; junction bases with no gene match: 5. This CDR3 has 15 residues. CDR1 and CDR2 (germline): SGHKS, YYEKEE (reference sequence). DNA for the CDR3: TGTGCCAGCAGCTCCGGACAGGGGGCGGTTCAGCCCCAGCATTTT. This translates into CASSSGQGAVQPQHF.

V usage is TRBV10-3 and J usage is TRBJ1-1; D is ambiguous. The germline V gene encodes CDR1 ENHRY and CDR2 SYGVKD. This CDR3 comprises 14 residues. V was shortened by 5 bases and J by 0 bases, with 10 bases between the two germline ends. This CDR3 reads CAISLDGMNTEAFF. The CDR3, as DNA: TGTGCCATCAGTCTTGACGGAATGAACACTGAAGCTTTCTTT.

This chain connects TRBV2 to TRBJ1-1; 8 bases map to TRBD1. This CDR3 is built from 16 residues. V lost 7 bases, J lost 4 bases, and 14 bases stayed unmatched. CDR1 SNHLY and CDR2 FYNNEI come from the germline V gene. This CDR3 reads CASIWRTGSASTEAFF. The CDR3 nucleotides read TGTGCCAGCATATGGAGGACAGGGTCGGCGAGCACTGAAGCTTTCTTT.

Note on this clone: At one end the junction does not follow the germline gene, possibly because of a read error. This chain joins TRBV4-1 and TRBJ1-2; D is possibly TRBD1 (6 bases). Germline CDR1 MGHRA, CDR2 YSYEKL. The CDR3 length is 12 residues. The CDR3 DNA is TGCGCCAGCAGCCAAGTATTGGGGGCGAGGGCCTTC. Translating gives CASSQVLGARAF.

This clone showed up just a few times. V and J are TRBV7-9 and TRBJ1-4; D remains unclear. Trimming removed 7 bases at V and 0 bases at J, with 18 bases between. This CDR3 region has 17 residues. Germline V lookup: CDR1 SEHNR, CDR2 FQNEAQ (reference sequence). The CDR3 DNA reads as TGTGCCAGCAATTTCAACTCCCCCAGAACAACTAATGAAAAACTGTTTTTT. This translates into CASNFNSPRTTNEKLFF.

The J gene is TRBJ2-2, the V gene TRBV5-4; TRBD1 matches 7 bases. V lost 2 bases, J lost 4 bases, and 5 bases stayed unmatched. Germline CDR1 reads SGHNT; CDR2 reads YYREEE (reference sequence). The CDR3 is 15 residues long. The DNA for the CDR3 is TGTGCCAGCAGCTTAGGGGGCGCGGGCACCGGGGAGCTGTTTTTT. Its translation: CASSLGGAGTGELFF.

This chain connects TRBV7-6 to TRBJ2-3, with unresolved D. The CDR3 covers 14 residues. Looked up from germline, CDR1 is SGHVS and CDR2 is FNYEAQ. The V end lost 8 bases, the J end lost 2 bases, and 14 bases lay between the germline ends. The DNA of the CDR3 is TGTGCCAGCTCAGTAGACACTTCCACAGATACGCAGTATTTT. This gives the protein CASSVDTSTDTQYF.

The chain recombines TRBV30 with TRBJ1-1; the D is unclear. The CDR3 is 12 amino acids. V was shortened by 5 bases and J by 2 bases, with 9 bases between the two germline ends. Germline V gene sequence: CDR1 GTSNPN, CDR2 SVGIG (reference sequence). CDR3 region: CAWGPVNTEAFF. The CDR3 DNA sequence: TGTGCCTGGGGTCCGGTAAACACTGAAGCTTTCTTT.

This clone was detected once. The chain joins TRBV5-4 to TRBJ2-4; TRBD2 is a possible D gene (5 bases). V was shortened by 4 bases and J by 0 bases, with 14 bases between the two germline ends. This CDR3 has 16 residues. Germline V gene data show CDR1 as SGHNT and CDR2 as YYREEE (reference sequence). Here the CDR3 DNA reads TGTGCCAGCAGCACTGGACTCCAACTAGCCAAAAACATTCAGTACTTC. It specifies CASSTGLQLAKNIQYF. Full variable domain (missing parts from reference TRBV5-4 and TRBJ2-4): ETGVTQSPTHLIKTRGQQVTLRCSSQSGHNTVSWYQQALGQGPQFIFQYYREEENGRGNFPPRFSGLQFPNYSSELNVNALELDDSALYLCASSTGLQLAKNIQYFGAGTRLSVL.